This is a list of T cell receptor beta chains from one sample in a study of cytomegalovirus exposure and HLA in healthy donors. TCRdb's copy holds only in-frame clones and misses some; the assay was immunoSEQ multiplex PCR. The sample lists 100,000 to 140,000 clones; around 76% were seen once. The sample consisted of PBMCs. The receptor source for this set is a man aged 18 to 30 in good health and CMV-seronegative. Each CDR3 is given without its conserved first and last residue.

CDR3 protein	V gene	J gene
ASSQDPGQGSEKLF	TRBV4-2	TRBJ1-4
ASSSPGRGEKLF	TRBV7-9	TRBJ1-4
AIRGTGGADYGYT	TRBV10-3	TRBJ1-2
ASSAGDSQETQY	TRBV4-2	TRBJ2-5
ASSQGGAENIQY	TRBV4-2	TRBJ2-4
ASGPGARSYSPLH	TRBV4-3	TRBJ1-6
ASSMGQPQETQY	TRBV19	TRBJ2-5
ASSLSPGGLETQY	TRBV7-7	TRBJ2-5
ASRGGGLTEAF	TRBV6-1	TRBJ1-1
ASSSLAGVRNEQY	TRBV5-4	TRBJ2-7
ASSLAWAYGYT	TRBV7-8	TRBJ1-2
ASSVQALNEQF	TRBV9	TRBJ2-1
ASSEGLAKEATQY	TRBV2	TRBJ2-5
ASSYTGGWEQF	TRBV6-5	TRBJ2-1
ASSAGTSFGSEQF	TRBV5-4	TRBJ2-1
ASSQTRRTEAF	TRBV19	TRBJ1-1
ASNGQGYEQY	TRBV6-5	TRBJ2-7
ASRAGATGGWGNQPQH	TRBV6-4	TRBJ1-5
ASSLRGPNTGELF	TRBV7-9	TRBJ2-2
ASSFQPGSYEQY	TRBV7-8	TRBJ2-7
ASSGQTGSQETQY	TRBV6-1	TRBJ2-5
ASRGGRDGNYGYT	TRBV4-1	TRBJ1-2
ASSIDWSRRNQPQH	TRBV19	TRBJ1-5
ASSLVGVTPRETQY	TRBV7-2	TRBJ2-5
ASSLQGQGAGELF	TRBV7-3	TRBJ2-2
ASTAGLQYQPQH	TRBV6-6	TRBJ1-5
SAGRESKFGYT	TRBV29-1	TRBJ1-2
ASSFRLAGGPEQY	TRBV7-2	TRBJ2-7
ATQGRRTNEKLF	TRBV2	TRBJ1-4
ATSTRGGNSPLH	TRBV15	TRBJ1-6
ASSVGGQPLSSEQY	TRBV9	TRBJ2-7
ASSSRDSRGYT	TRBV4-3	TRBJ1-2
ASSSYTDTQY	TRBV5-4	TRBJ2-3
ASSSTGGSSYEQY	TRBV5-1	TRBJ2-7
ASSPDRGAQPQH	TRBV5-4	TRBJ1-5
ASSQDPAGPTSGRTDTQY	TRBV4-3	TRBJ2-3
ASSPRTRIEETQY	TRBV9	TRBJ2-5
ASRHRGLRDEQY	TRBV25-1	TRBJ2-7
ASSQIGRQGRGGTEAF	TRBV9	TRBJ1-1
ASSPGGTRAYEQY	TRBV27	TRBJ2-7
ASSSIGGRSDTQY	TRBV7-3	TRBJ2-3
ASSRSGANTGELF	TRBV7-2	TRBJ2-2
AISDRRQGGNEQY	TRBV10-3	TRBJ2-7
ASSLPPGQRPGFYT	TRBV5-6	TRBJ1-2
ASSGPAPTEAF	TRBV27	TRBJ1-1
ASSPEGRVEKLF	TRBV5-1	TRBJ1-4
ASSLVGGGYT	TRBV5-1	TRBJ1-2
ASSVPGTGNSYEQY	TRBV6-4	TRBJ2-7
ASSYSDTYEQY	TRBV6-6	TRBJ2-7
ASSSGQSMDTQY	TRBV5-1	TRBJ2-3
ASSQTGLRLGYEQY	TRBV14	NA
ASSLGTSETYEQY	TRBV18	TRBJ2-7
ASRGGGGELF	TRBV9	TRBJ2-2
ASSGLTNEQF	TRBV25-1	TRBJ2-1
ASSVVGFSGTIY	TRBV9	TRBJ1-3
ASSVGPGDGQPQH	TRBV9	TRBJ1-5
ASSLVAGTQY	TRBV11-2	TRBJ2-5